This T cell receptor beta chain was documented in a study of cytomegalovirus exposure and HLA in healthy donors. Vbeta (60) and Jbeta (13) primers were used in the PCR. Clones were sequenced by immunoSEQ multiplex PCR, and TCRdb holds only the in-frame ones, with some missing. This sample has about 160,000 clones, with approximately 80% found just once. This CDR3 contains 15 residues. CDR1 SGHAT and CDR2 FQNNGV come from the germline V gene. V was cut by 3 bases and J by 0 bases, with 10 bases left in between. This clone was seen only a few times. This chain uses TRBV11-2 with TRBJ2-3, with D possibly matching TRBD1 (6 bases). The sequenced material came from PBMCs. The sequence derives from a man in his forties or fifties in good health and CMV-seropositive. CDR3 nucleotide sequence: TGTGCCAGCAGCTTGGTGGGGGCTAGCACAGATACGCAGTATTTT. The encoded protein is CASSLVGASTDTQYF.